These 5 T cell receptor beta chains were sequenced from one sample in a study of T cell repertoires in cytomegalovirus infection. TCRdb re-derived calls from the reads in MiXCR, one entry per CDR3 protein. The sample holds approximately 990,000 distinct CDR3 sequences, 31% seen once. What these receptors recognize is not known. The sequencing used cultured CD8+ T cells from PBMCs, collected from culture after CMV antigen stimulation. The source of these receptors is a human donor in good health (CMV status not recorded). Some clones in this sample may be carry-over from other donors' samples.

This sequence joins TRBV29-1 and TRBJ1-2, with D tentatively TRBD1 (5 bases). Trimming took off 4 bases at V and 4 bases at J, with 13 bases between the two ends. CDR3 length equals 13 residues. Germline V gene sequence: CDR1 SQVTM, CDR2 ANQGSEA. The CDR3 DNA sequence: TGCAGCGTTGGTGGGGACTTCTTCTATGGCTACACCTTC. It yields the protein CSVGGDFFYGYTF.

The CDR3 nucleotides read TGTGCCAGCAGTGATGTACAGAGGGGTTCACCCCTCCACTTT. Its protein product is CASSDVQRGSPLHF. V gene TRBV25-1 combines with J gene TRBJ1-6; D possibly corresponds to TRBD1 (5 bases). Germline V gene sequence: CDR1 MGHDK, CDR2 SYGVNS. The CDR3 has 14 amino acids. The V gene lost 3 bases and the J gene lost 9 bases, with 12 bases spanning the gap.

The rearrangement links TRBV19 to TRBJ1-5; TRBD1 matches at 10 bases. The trim removed 4 bases at V and 5 bases at J, leaving 8 bases unmatched. This CDR3 is built from 16 residues. Germline values: CDR1 LNHDA, CDR2 SQIVND (reference sequence). In DNA form, the CDR3 reads TGTGCCAGTAGTACGAGACAGGGGGCTTATGATCAGCCCCAGCATTTT. This translates into CASSTRQGAYDQPQHF.

The genes are TRBV7-2 and TRBJ1-5; D ambiguous. V was cut by 5 bases and J by 3 bases, with 8 bases left in between. This CDR3 has 13 residues. CDR1 is SGHTA, CDR2 FQGNSA, per germline. The CDR3 coding sequence is TGTGCCAGCAGCGAGGTTAACAATCAGCCCCAGCATTTT. It encodes CASSEVNNQPQHF. Combining the CDR3 with reference TRBV7-2 and TRBJ1-5 gives the whole variable domain GAGVSQSPSNKVTEKGKDVELRCDPISGHTALYWYRQSLGQGLEFLIYFQGNSAPDKSGLPSDRFSAERTGGSVSTLTIQRTQQEDSAVYLCASSEVNNQPQHFGDGTRLSIL.

There are a few counts of this clonotype. The chain is built from TRBV6-2 or TRBV6-3 and TRBJ2-7; TRBD1 agrees at 7 bases. The germline CDR1 and CDR2 sequences are MNHEY and SVGEGT. V lost 8 bases and J lost 2; bases outside the gene matches: 12. The CDR3 loop spans 15 amino acids. CDR3 DNA sequence: TGTGCCAGCGGCGGGTATGCAGGGGGAGCCTACGAGCAGTACGTC. This sequence encodes CASGGYAGGAYEQYV.